These 26 T cell receptor beta chains were sequenced from one sample in a study of blood T cell repertoires in COVID-19. Only in-frame clones appear in the TCRdb table, and some are missing; sequencing was by immunoSEQ multiplex PCR. The sample carries roughly 200,000 clones, approximately 87% recorded once. The specimen was peripheral blood. These receptors came from a woman younger than 30 who had recovered from COVID-19.

The genes are TRBV20-1 and TRBJ2-7; D possibly corresponds to TRBD2 (6 bases). CDR1 and CDR2 from the germline V gene are DFQATT and SNEGSKA (reference sequence). Trimming pared 3 bases from V and 0 bases from J, leaving 12 bases between. The CDR3 consists of 14 residues. The CDR3 protein is CSASWLANSYEQYV. CDR3 DNA: TGCAGTGCTAGTTGGCTAGCGAACTCCTACGAGCAGTACGTC.

This clone has just a few counts. The chain couples TRBV27 to TRBJ1-2, with D tentatively TRBD1 (5 bases). V lost 6 bases and J lost 6, with 26 bases in between. The CDR3 has 17 amino acids. Germline lookup yields CDR1 MNHEY and CDR2 SMNVEV (reference sequence). CDR3 sequence reads: CASRRGSYRGIGDGYTF. In DNA form, the CDR3 reads TGTGCCAGCAGAAGGGGAAGTTATAGGGGTATCGGCGATGGCTACACCTTC.

The rearrangement uses TRBV5-1 and TRBJ1-1; TRBD1 matches at 7 bases. CDR3 size: 13 residues. V lost 3 bases and J lost 6; bases outside the gene matches: 5. Germline lookup yields CDR1 SGHRS and CDR2 YFSETQ. The CDR3 sequence is CASSSNQGAEAFF. The CDR3 coding sequence is TGCGCCAGCAGCTCAAACCAGGGGGCTGAAGCTTTCTTT. The full variable domain, in which reference TRBV5-1 and TRBJ1-1 provide the parts outside the CDR3, is KAGVTQTPRYLIKTRGQQVTLSCSPISGHRSVSWYQQTPGQGLQFLFEYFSETQRNKGNFPGRFSGRQFSNSRSEMNVSTLELGDSALYLCASSSNQGAEAFFGQGTRLTVV.

This chain connects TRBV19 to TRBJ2-4; maybe TRBD1 (6 bases). The CDR3 is 16 amino acids. Germline-derived CDR1 and CDR2 are LNHDA and SQIVND (reference sequence). The V end lost 5 bases, the J end lost 0 bases, and 14 bases lay between the germline ends. This chain's CDR3 is CASSSTGTIAKNIQYF. Here the CDR3 DNA reads TGTGCCAGTAGTTCTACAGGGACAATAGCCAAAAACATTCAGTACTTC.

The rearrangement joins TRBV7-8 to TRBJ1-6, with D unresolved. This CDR3 comprises 11 residues. Looked up from germline, CDR1 is SGHVS and CDR2 is FQNEAQ. With 9 bases removed from V and 7 bases from J, the gap between germline ends came to 7 bases. CDR3 loop: CASAENSPLHF. The CDR3 DNA sequence: TGTGCCAGTGCTGAGAATTCACCCCTCCACTTT.

This clone was counted once. The gene calls are TRBV9 and TRBJ2-1; TRBD2 might be the D (5 bases). V was shortened by 2 bases and J by 0 bases, with 21 bases between the two germline ends. The germline gives CDR1 SGDLS, CDR2 YYNGEE. This CDR3 contains 19 residues. The CDR3 reads CASSVPARELSSSYNEQFF. CDR3 nucleotide sequence: TGTGCCAGCAGCGTCCCTGCTAGGGAGCTAAGTAGCTCCTACAATGAGCAGTTCTTC. Using reference TRBV9 and TRBJ2-1 for the parts outside the CDR3, the full variable domain is DSGVTQTPKHLITATGQRVTLRCSPRSGDLSVYWYQQSLDQGLQFLIQYYNGEERAKGNILERFSAQQFPDLHSELNLSSLELGDSALYFCASSVPARELSSSYNEQFFGPGTRLTVL.

This chain connects TRBV11-2 to TRBJ1-2; the D gene is possibly TRBD1 (6 bases). Trimming pared 1 base from V and 5 bases from J, leaving 17 bases between. Germline CDR1 and CDR2: SGHAT and FQNNGV. The CDR3 loop spans 16 amino acids. The CDR3 reads CASSLVPDSRRYGYTF. The CDR3 region has the DNA TGTGCCAGCAGCTTAGTCCCGGACAGCCGAAGGTATGGCTACACCTTC.

The chain carries TRBV3-1 (or the pseudogene TRBV3-2) and TRBJ2-3; 12 positions agree with TRBD2. The V gene end was trimmed by 4 bases and the J gene end by 2 bases; junction bases not matched to a gene: 10. The CDR3 consists of 18 residues. CDR1 and CDR2 (germline): LGHDT, YNNKEL (reference sequence). CDR3 region: CASSPGLAGNSPTDTQYF. The CDR3 coding sequence is TGTGCCAGCAGCCCTGGACTAGCGGGGAACTCTCCCACAGATACGCAGTATTTT.

J is TRBJ2-1 and V is TRBV7-9; TRBD2 aligns across 9 bases. V lost 3 bases, J lost 3 bases, and 6 bases stayed unmatched. The CDR3 spans 16 residues. Germline CDR1 and CDR2: SEHNR and FQNEAQ (reference sequence). The chain's CDR3 is CASSFLGGGDYNEQFF. In DNA, the CDR3 is TGTGCCAGCAGCTTTCTAGGCGGGGGGGACTACAATGAGCAGTTCTTC.

Only a few counts were recorded for this clone. The genes are TRBV2 and TRBJ1-1; no firm D call. CDR3 length: 14 amino acids. The germline gives CDR1 SNHLY, CDR2 FYNNEI. V gave up 7 bases and J gave up 0 bases, with 12 bases separating them. Here the CDR3 DNA reads TGTGCCAGCATCGATGGTGAGGTGAACACTGAAGCTTTCTTT. This codes for CASIDGEVNTEAFF.

The V and J genes are TRBV24-1 and TRBJ1-6; D unclear. V gave up 9 bases and J gave up 2 bases, with 13 bases separating them. From germline, CDR1 is KGHDR and CDR2 SFDVKD. The CDR3 has 15 residues. CDR3 residues: CATEAQRAYNSPLHF. The CDR3 region has the DNA TGTGCCACCGAGGCCCAGAGGGCCTATAATTCACCCCTCCACTTT.

This sequence joins TRBV24-1 and TRBJ2-1; TRBD1 is a possible D gene (6 bases). The V end was cut by 9 bases, the J end by 0 bases, with 17 bases between. The CDR3 length is 16 residues. Per germline, CDR1 KGHDR and CDR2 SFDVKD. The CDR3 DNA follows: TGTGCCACCTCCCCGGGCAGGGGTGGCTCCTACAATGAGCAGTTCTTC. This sequence encodes CATSPGRGGSYNEQFF.

V is TRBV19 and J is TRBJ1-5; weak D call: TRBD1 (5 bases). The germline V and J ends were trimmed by 2 bases and 4 bases, with 15 bases remaining between them. CDR1 LNHDA and CDR2 SQIVND come from the germline V gene (reference sequence). There are 16 residues in the CDR3. Here the CDR3 DNA reads TGTGCCAGTAGTATAACCCGACACAGGCGTAATCAGCCCCAGCATTTT. Protein sequence: CASSITRHRRNQPQHF.

The chain carries TRBV19 and TRBJ2-4, with a tentative D call TRBD2 (6 bases). CDR1 is LNHDA and CDR2 is SQIVND in the germline V gene (reference sequence). Trimming cost V 3 bases and J 2 bases, with 8 bases left between them. This CDR3 has 14 amino acids. The CDR3 protein is CASSIGGTKNIQYF. The DNA for the CDR3 is TGTGCCAGTAGTATCGGCGGGACCAAAAACATTCAGTACTTC.

The chain employs TRBV18 and TRBJ2-3; 7 positions match TRBD1. Trimming cost V 0 bases and J 4 bases; bases outside gene matches: 7. Germline CDR1 KGHSH, CDR2 LQKENI. The CDR3 consists of 16 residues. The CDR3 DNA is TGTGCCAGCTCACCACCCCCAGGACAGGACCCAGATACGCAGTATTTT. Encoded protein: CASSPPPGQDPDTQYF.

The table lists this clone with a few counts. This rearrangement joins TRBV6-4 to TRBJ1-1, with D unclear. Trimming shortened V by 5 bases and J by 10 bases, and 20 bases separated the two germline ends. The CDR3 is 14 amino acids. Germline CDR1 is MRHNA and CDR2 is SNTAGT. The CDR3 protein is CASSNEAFGKAAFF. CDR3 bases: TGTGCCAGCAGTAATGAAGCGTTTGGAAAGGCAGCTTTCTTT.

CDR3: CASSLSRRGGGYTF. CDR3 nucleotide sequence: TGTGCCAGCAGCTTGTCGCGCAGGGGTGGTGGCTACACCTTC. The V call is TRBV5-4, the J call TRBJ1-2, with D perhaps TRBD1 (6 bases). Germline V CDR1 and CDR2: SGHNT, YYREEE (reference sequence). The CDR3 consists of 14 residues. The V end lost 1 base, the J end lost 7 bases, and 14 bases lay between the germline ends.

In this sample, this clone turned up once. This rearrangement joins TRBV12-3 or TRBV12-4 to TRBJ2-1; weak D call: TRBD1 (5 bases). This CDR3 spans 13 amino acids. V was clipped by 6 bases and J by 3 bases, with 9 bases between them. The CDR3 bases are TGTGCCAGCAGAGTTGACAGCTACAATGAGCAGTTCTTC. Its translation: CASRVDSYNEQFF.

V usage is TRBV18 and J usage is TRBJ1-5; maybe TRBD1 (6 bases). From germline, CDR1 is KGHSH and CDR2 LQKENI. The CDR3 has 13 amino acids. V was clipped by 4 bases and J by 4 bases, with 8 bases between them. The chain's CDR3 is CASSLDRNQPQHF. In DNA form, the CDR3 reads TGTGCCAGCTCACTCGACAGGAATCAGCCCCAGCATTTT.

The chain combines TRBV7-2 with TRBJ2-3; 15 nucleotides match TRBD2. The CDR3 totals 17 residues. V lost 3 bases, J lost 6 bases, and 7 bases stayed unmatched. Germline V gene sequence: CDR1 SGHTA, CDR2 FQGNSA. The CDR3 DNA sequence: TGTGCCAGCAGCTTGGGGACTAGCGGGAGGTTAGGGGATACGCAGTATTTT. It is translated as CASSLGTSGRLGDTQYF.

The chain has TRBV20-1 and TRBJ2-2, with D possibly matching TRBD1 (6 bases). Germline values: CDR1 DFQATT, CDR2 SNEGSKA (reference sequence). Trimming took off 6 bases at V and 8 bases at J, with 10 bases between the two ends. There are 11 residues in the CDR3. Written as DNA, the CDR3 is TGCAGTGCGGCCAGGGGAGGGGAGCTGTTTTTT. Translating gives CSAARGGELFF.

The rearrangement uses TRBV12-3 or TRBV12-4 and TRBJ1-1; the D is unclear. The CDR3 totals 13 residues. Trimming removed 6 bases at V and 11 bases at J, with 19 bases between. CDR3 nucleotide sequence: TGTGCCAGCAGCCTCGGAGGCCGGGGTGTCGCTTTCTTT. Translation gives CASSLGGRGVAFF.

The rearrangement joins TRBV4-3 to TRBJ1-2; tentative D call: TRBD1 (6 bases). Germline CDR1 and CDR2: LGHNA and YSLEER. V lost 1 base and J 7 bases, leaving 7 bases between the germline ends. The CDR3 is 12 amino acids. The CDR3 here is CASSQAGAGYTF. CDR3 nucleotide sequence: TGCGCCAGCAGCCAAGCAGGGGCTGGCTACACCTTC.

The chain has TRBV5-1 and TRBJ1-4, with a possible D match to TRBD1 (5 bases). Trimming stripped 2 bases from V and 10 bases from J, with 15 bases between. The germline CDR1 and CDR2 sequences are SGHRS and YFSETQ. This CDR3 is 14 amino acids long. CDR3 loop: CASSFEVDGGKLFF. CDR3 bases: TGCGCCAGCAGCTTTGAGGTCGACGGGGGAAAACTGTTTTTT.

This sequence joins TRBV19 and TRBJ2-2; 8 nucleotides line up with TRBD1. The trim removed 5 bases at V and 8 bases at J, leaving 7 bases unmatched. Looked up from germline, CDR1 is LNHDA and CDR2 is SQIVND (reference sequence). The CDR3 has 14 residues. CDR3 in DNA: TGTGCCAGTAGTTACCTAACAGGGGGAGGGGAGCTGTTTTTT. Amino acids: CASSYLTGGGELFF.

The rearrangement links TRBV6-2 or TRBV6-3 to TRBJ2-7, with 8 bases fitting TRBD2. CDR1 and CDR2 from the germline V gene are MNHEY and SVGEGT. The length of the CDR3 is 16 residues. V lost 10 bases and J lost 3; bases outside the gene matches: 17. CDR3 amino acids: CATSLNGNSGVYEQYF. The DNA of the CDR3 is TGTGCCACCAGCTTAAACGGGAATAGCGGGGTCTACGAGCAGTACTTC.